What follows is one T cell receptor (beta chain) and its context. V was pared by 0 bases and J by 9 bases, with 12 bases between. Germline-derived CDR1 and CDR2 are MGHRA and YSYEKL. The CDR3 consists of 14 residues. This sample stems from a study of blood T cell repertoires in COVID-19. Sequencing used immunoSEQ multiplex PCR; TCRdb keeps in-frame clones, though not all of them. The table shows about half a million clones, with approximately 91% occurring only once. The genes are TRBV4-1 and TRBJ2-1; weak D call: TRBD1 (5 bases). The specimen sequenced was PBMCs or T cells enriched from blood (not recorded which). This TCR came from a woman aged 60-75 years who had recovered from COVID-19. The CDR3 DNA reads as TGCGCCAGCAGCCAAGAGAGGACATTCATTGAGCAGTTCTTC. Translated, it gives CASSQERTFIEQFF.